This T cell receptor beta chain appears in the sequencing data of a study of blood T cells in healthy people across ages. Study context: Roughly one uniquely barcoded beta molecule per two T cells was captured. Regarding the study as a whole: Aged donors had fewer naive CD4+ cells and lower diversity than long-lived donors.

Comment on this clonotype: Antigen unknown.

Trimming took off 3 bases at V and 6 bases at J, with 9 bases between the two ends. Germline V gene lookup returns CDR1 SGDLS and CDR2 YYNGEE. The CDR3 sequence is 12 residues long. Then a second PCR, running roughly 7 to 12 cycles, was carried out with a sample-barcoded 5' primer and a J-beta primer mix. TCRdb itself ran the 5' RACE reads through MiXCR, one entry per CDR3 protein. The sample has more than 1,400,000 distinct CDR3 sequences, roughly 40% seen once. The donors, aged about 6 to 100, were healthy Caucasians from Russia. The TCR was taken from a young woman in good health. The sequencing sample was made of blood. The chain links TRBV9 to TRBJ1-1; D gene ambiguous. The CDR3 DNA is TGTGCCAGCAGCGCCTCCCCCTCTGAAGCTTTCTTT. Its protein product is CASSASPSEAFF. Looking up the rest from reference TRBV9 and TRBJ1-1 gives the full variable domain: DSGVTQTPKHLITATGQRVTLRCSPRSGDLSVYWYQQSLDQGLQFLIQYYNGEERAKGNILERFSAQQFPDLHSELNLSSLELGDSALYFCASSASPSEAFFGQGTRLTVV.